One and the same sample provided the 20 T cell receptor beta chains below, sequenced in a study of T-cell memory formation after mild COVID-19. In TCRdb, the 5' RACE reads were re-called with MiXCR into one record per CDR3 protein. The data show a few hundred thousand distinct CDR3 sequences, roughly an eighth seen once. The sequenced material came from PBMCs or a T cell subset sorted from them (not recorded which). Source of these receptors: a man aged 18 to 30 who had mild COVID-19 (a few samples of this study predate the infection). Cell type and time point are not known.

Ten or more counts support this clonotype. CDR3 DNA sequence: TGTGCCAGCAGTTTGGGTCCCAGGAATGAGCAGTTCTTC. Its protein is CASSLGPRNEQFF. V gene TRBV12-3 or TRBV12-4 combines with J gene TRBJ2-1; unclear D gene. This CDR3 has 13 amino acids. Deletions cut 3 bases from V and 7 bases from J, with 10 bases between.

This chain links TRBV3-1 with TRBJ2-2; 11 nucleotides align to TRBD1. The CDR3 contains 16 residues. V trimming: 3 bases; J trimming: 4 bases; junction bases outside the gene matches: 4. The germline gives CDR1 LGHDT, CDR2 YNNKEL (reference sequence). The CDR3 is CASSHRGTGGTGELFF. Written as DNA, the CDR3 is TGTGCCAGCAGCCATCGAGGGACAGGGGGCACCGGGGAGCTGTTTTTT.

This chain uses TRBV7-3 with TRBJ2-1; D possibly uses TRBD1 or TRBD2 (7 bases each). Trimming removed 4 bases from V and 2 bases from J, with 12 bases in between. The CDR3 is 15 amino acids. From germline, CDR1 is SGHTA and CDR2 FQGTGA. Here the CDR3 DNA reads TGTGCCAGCAGCTATCAGGGGGGGCCCTACAATGAGCAGTTCTTC. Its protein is CASSYQGGPYNEQFF. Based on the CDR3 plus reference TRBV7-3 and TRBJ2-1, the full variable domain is GAGVSQTPSNKVTEKGKYVELRCDPISGHTALYWYRQSLGQGPEFLIYFQGTGAADDSGLPNDRFFAVRPEGSVSTLKIQRTERGDSAVYLCASSYQGGPYNEQFFGPGTRLTVL.

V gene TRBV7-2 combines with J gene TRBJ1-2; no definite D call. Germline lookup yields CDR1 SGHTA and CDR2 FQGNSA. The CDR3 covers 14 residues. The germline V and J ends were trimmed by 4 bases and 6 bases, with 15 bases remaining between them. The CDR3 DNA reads TGTGCCAGCAGCTCCCCGGCCCCAGACAATGGCTACACCTTC. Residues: CASSSPAPDNGYTF.

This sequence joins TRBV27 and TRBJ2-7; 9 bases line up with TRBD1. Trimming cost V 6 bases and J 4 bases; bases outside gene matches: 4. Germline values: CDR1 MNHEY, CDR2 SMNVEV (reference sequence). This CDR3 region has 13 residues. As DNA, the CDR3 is TGTGCCAGCAGGGGACAGGGCGCGTACGAGCAGTACGTC. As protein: CASRGQGAYEQYV.

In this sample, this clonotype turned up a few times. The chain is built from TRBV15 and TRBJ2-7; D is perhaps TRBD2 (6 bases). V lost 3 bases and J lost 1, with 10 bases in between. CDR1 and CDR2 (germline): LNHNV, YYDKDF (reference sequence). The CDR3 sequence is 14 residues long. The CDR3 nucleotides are TGTGCCACCAGCAGGGGGGGAGGTTCCTACGAGCAGTACTTC. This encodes CATSRGGGSYEQYF. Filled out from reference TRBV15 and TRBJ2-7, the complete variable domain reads DAMVIQNPRYQVTQFGKPVTLSCSQTLNHNVMYWYQQKSSQAPKLLFHYYDKDFNNEADTPDNFQSRRPNTSFCFLDIRSPGLGDTAMYLCATSRGGGSYEQYFGPGTRLTVT.

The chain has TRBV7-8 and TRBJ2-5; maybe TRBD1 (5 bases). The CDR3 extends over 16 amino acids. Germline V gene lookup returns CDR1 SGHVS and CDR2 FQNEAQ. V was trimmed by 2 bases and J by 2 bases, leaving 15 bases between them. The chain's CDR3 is CASSLRTRALQETQYF. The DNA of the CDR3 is TGTGCCAGCAGCTTACGAACCAGGGCTCTTCAAGAGACCCAGTACTTC.

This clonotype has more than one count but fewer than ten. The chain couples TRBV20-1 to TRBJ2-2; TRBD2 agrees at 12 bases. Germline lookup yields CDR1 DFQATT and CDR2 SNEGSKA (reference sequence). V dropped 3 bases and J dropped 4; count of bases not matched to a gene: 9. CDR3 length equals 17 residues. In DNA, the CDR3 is TGCAGTGCTAGTAGGGCTAGCGGGGGGGCTACCACCGGGGAGCTGTTTTTT. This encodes CSASRASGGATTGELFF.

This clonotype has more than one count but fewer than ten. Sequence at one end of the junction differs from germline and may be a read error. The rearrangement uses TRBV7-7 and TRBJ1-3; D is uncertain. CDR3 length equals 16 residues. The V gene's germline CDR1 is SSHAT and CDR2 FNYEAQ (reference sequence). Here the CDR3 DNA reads TGTGCTAGCAGCCCCGCCCCCGGGAGCTCTGGAAACACCATATATTTT. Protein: CASSPAPGSSGNTIYF.

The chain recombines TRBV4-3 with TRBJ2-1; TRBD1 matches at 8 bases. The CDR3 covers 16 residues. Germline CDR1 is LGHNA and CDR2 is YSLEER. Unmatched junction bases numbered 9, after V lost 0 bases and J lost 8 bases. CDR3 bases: TGCGCCAGCAGCCAAGAGATAGGACAGGGTTTATATGAGCAGTTCTTC. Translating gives CASSQEIGQGLYEQFF.

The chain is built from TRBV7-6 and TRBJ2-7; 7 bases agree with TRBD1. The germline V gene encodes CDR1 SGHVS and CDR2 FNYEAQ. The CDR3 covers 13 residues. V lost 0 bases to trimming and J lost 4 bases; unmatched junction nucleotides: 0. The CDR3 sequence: CASSLATGYEQYF. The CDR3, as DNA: TGTGCCAGCAGCTTAGCGACAGGGTACGAGCAGTACTTC. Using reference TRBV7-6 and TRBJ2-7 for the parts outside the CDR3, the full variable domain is GAGVSQSPRYKVTKRGQDVALRCDPISGHVSLYWYRQALGQGPEFLTYFNYEAQQDKSGLPNDRFSAERPEGSISTLTIQRTEQRDSAMYRCASSLATGYEQYFGPGTRLTVT.

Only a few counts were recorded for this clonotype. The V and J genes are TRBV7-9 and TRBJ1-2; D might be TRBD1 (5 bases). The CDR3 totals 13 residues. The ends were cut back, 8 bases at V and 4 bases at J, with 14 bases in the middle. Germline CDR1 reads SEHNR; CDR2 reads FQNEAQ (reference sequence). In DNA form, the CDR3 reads TGTGCCAGCGGACAAGGACTTGGCTATGGCTACACCTTC. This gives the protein CASGQGLGYGYTF.

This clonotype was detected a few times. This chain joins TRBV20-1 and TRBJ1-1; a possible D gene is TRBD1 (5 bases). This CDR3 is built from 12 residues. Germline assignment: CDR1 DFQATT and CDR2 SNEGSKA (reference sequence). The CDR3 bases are TGCGGGGGAGAGGGCGGGAACACTGAAGCTTTCTTT. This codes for CGGEGGNTEAFF.

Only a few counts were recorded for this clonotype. The CDR3 is CASSAVKAWSWEETQYF. The CDR3 DNA reads as TGTGCCAGCAGCGCGGTCAAGGCATGGTCCTGGGAGGAGACCCAGTACTTC. The chain couples TRBV5-6 to TRBJ2-5; TRBD2 is a possible D gene (5 bases). The length of the CDR3 is 17 residues. Per germline, CDR1 SGHDT and CDR2 YYEEEE. Trimming left V 4 bases short and J 5 bases short, with 24 bases between.

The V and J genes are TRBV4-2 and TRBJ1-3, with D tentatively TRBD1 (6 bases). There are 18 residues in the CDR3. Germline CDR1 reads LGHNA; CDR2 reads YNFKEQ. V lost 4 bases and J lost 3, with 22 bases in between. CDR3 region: CASSPPTGSYSSGNTIYF. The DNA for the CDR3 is TGTGCCAGCAGCCCCCCGACAGGTTCTTATTCTAGTGGAAACACCATATATTTT.

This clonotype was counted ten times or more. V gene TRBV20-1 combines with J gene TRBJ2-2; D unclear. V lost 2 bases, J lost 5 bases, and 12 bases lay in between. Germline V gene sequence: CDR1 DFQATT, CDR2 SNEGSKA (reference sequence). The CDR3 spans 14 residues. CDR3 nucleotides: TGCAGTGCTAGAACTACGCTAGGGACCGGGGAGCTGTTTTTT. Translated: CSARTTLGTGELFF.

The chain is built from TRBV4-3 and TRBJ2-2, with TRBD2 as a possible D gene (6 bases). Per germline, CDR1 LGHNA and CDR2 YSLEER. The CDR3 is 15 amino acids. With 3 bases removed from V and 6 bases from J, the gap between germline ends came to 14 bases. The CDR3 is CASSQGTLSPGELFF. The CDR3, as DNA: TGCGCCAGCAGCCAGGGGACTCTAAGTCCCGGGGAGCTGTTTTTT.

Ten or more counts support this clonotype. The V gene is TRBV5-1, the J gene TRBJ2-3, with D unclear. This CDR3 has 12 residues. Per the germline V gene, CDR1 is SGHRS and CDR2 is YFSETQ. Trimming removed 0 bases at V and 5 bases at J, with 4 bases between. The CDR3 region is CASSLGEDTQYF. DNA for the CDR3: TGCGCCAGCAGCTTGGGAGAAGATACGCAGTATTTT.

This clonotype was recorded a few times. CDR3 region: CSVDRTSTEAFF. The CDR3 nucleotides are TGCAGCGTTGACAGGACCTCCACTGAAGCTTTCTTT. The V gene is TRBV29-1, the J gene TRBJ1-1; D is uncertain. The CDR3 spans 12 residues. The V and J ends lost 3 bases and 4 bases respectively, with 9 bases between them. Germline CDR1 is SQVTM and CDR2 is ANQGSEA. The full variable domain, rest sourced from reference TRBV29-1 and TRBJ1-1, is SAVISQKPSRDICQRGTSLTIQCQVDSQVTMMFWYRQQPGQSLTLIATANQGSEATYESGFVIDKFPISRPNLTFSTLTVSNMSPEDSSIYLCSVDRTSTEAFFGQGTRLTVV.

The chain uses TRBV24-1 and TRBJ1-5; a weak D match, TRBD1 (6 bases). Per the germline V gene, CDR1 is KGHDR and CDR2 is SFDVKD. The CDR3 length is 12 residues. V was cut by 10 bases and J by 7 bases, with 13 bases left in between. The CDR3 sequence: CATSVGGQPQHF. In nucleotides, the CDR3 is TGTGCCACATCCGTTGGGGGCCAGCCCCAGCATTTT.